The 11 T cell receptor beta chains reported below all come from one sample, sequenced in a study of blood T cell repertoires in COVID-19. The data were produced by immunoSEQ multiplex PCR, yet TCRdb's version contains in-frame clones alone and is incomplete. Among 240,000 or so clones listed, 75% to 85% were seen once. The sequenced material came from peripheral blood. The receptors stem from a woman in her sixties or seventies with active or convalescent COVID-19.

The rearrangement uses TRBV19 and TRBJ2-5; 9 nucleotides match TRBD2. V gave up 6 bases and J gave up 5 bases; unmatched junction bases: 7. The CDR3 loop spans 14 amino acids. Germline values: CDR1 LNHDA, CDR2 SQIVND (reference sequence). CDR3 amino acids: CASRSRGGGETQYF. The CDR3 nucleotides read TGTGCCAGTAGATCGCGGGGGGGTGGCGAGACCCAGTACTTC.

The chain recombines TRBV18 with TRBJ2-7, with 12 bases that match TRBD2. The CDR3 length is 16 residues. Germline CDR1 is KGHSH and CDR2 is LQKENI. The V gene end was trimmed by 2 bases and the J gene end by 0 bases; junction bases not matched to a gene: 2. As DNA, the CDR3 is TGTGCCAGCTCACCAACTAGCGGGGGGACCTCCTACGAGCAGTACTTC. Translating gives CASSPTSGGTSYEQYF.

This clone was detected only a few times. The V gene is TRBV7-8, the J gene TRBJ1-1; a weak D match, TRBD1 (6 bases). V dropped 1 base and J dropped 9 bases, with 24 bases sitting between them. The germline CDR1 and CDR2 sequences are SGHVS and FQNEAQ. The CDR3 spans 17 residues. The CDR3 DNA reads as TGTGCCAGCAGCTTAGAATCGCCAGGGGACGGCCGCTCGAAAGCTTTCTTT. Translation: CASSLESPGDGRSKAFF.

The chain combines TRBV9 with TRBJ1-2; unclear D gene. The CDR3 covers 16 residues. The V gene's germline CDR1 is SGDLS and CDR2 YYNGEE. Trimming removed 0 bases from V and 7 bases from J, with 19 bases in between. CDR3 sequence reads: CASSVDPMRVFGGYTF. In DNA form, the CDR3 reads TGTGCCAGCAGCGTAGATCCCATGAGAGTTTTTGGTGGCTACACCTTC.

V is TRBV5-5 and J is TRBJ2-3; D not resolved. Germline-derived CDR1 and CDR2 are SGHKS and YYEKEE (reference sequence). The CDR3 sequence is 12 residues long. Deletions cut 1 base from V and 6 bases from J, with 6 bases between. The CDR3 DNA sequence: TGTGCCAGCAGCTTGAGCTCTGATACGCAGTATTTT. The encoded protein is CASSLSSDTQYF.

The chain is built from TRBV7-9 and TRBJ1-2; 12 bases are a match to TRBD1. In germline, CDR1 is SEHNR, CDR2 FQNEAQ (reference sequence). V shed 3 bases, J shed 7 bases, and the junction held 3 bases outside the gene matches. The CDR3 is 14 residues long. CDR3 sequence (DNA): TGTGCCAGCAGCTTGGGACAGGGGGCAGGTGGCTACACCTTC. It codes for CASSLGQGAGGYTF.

V is TRBV27 and J is TRBJ1-1; D perhaps matches TRBD1 (6 bases). CDR1 is MNHEY and CDR2 is SMNVEV in the germline V gene (reference sequence). The CDR3 has 15 amino acids. V lost 1 base and J 1 base, leaving 10 bases between the germline ends. CDR3 nucleotides: TGTGCCAGCAGTTTATGGGGGCTTCAGAACACTGAAGCTTTCTTT. Its translation: CASSLWGLQNTEAFF.

The chain has TRBV6-4 and TRBJ2-6; D unclear. Per germline, CDR1 MRHNA and CDR2 SNTAGT. Trimming removed 5 bases at V and 1 base at J, with 15 bases between. The CDR3 totals 17 residues. The CDR3 sequence is CASSPSITTSGANVLTF. As DNA, the CDR3 is TGTGCCAGCAGTCCGTCCATAACCACTTCTGGGGCCAACGTCCTGACTTTC.

For the CDR3, the DNA is TGCGCCAGCAGCTTGGGCGGGGGGGCGGAGCAGTTCTTC. It specifies CASSLGGGAEQFF. The rearrangement uses TRBV5-1 and TRBJ2-1; 9 nucleotides line up with TRBD2. Germline V gives CDR1 SGHRS, CDR2 YFSETQ. V was pared by 0 bases and J by 10 bases, with 2 bases of the junction left unmatched. This CDR3 is built from 13 residues. The whole variable domain, filled in from reference TRBV5-1 and TRBJ2-1, reads KAGVTQTPRYLIKTRGQQVTLSCSPISGHRSVSWYQQTPGQGLQFLFEYFSETQRNKGNFPGRFSGRQFSNSRSEMNVSTLELGDSALYLCASSLGGGAEQFFGPGTRLTVL.

The DNA for the CDR3 is TGTGCCAGCAGCTACACAGGGAGCTCTGGAAACACCATATATTTT. This encodes CASSYTGSSGNTIYF. The chain employs TRBV6-5 and TRBJ1-3; TRBD1 is a possible D gene (6 bases). Deletions cut 6 bases from V and 0 bases from J, with 12 bases between. Germline V lookup: CDR1 MNHEY, CDR2 SVGAGI. The CDR3 is made up of 15 amino acids.

This sequence joins TRBV11-2 and TRBJ1-4; tentative D call: TRBD1 (5 bases). Per the germline V gene, CDR1 is SGHAT and CDR2 is FQNNGV. The CDR3 spans 17 residues. Deletions cut 7 bases from V and 0 bases from J, with 18 bases between. In DNA, the CDR3 is TGTGCCAGCACTCCCCGGGGGTTAGGGGCAACTAATGAAAAACTGTTTTTT. It translates to CASTPRGLGATNEKLFF.